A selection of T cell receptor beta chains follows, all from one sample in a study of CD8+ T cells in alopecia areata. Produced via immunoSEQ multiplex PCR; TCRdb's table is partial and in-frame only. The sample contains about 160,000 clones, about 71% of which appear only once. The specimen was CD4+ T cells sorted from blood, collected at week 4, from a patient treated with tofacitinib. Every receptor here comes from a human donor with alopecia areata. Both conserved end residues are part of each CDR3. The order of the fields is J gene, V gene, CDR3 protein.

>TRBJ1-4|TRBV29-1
CSVGGESDEKLFF
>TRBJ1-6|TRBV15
CATSREPDSPLHF
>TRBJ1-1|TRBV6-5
CASSQQGNTEAFF
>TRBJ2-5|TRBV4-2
CASSEGTSGGQETQYF
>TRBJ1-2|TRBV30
CAWRREQGFYGYTF
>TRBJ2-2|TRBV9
CASSVGVAGELFF
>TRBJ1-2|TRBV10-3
CAISVGEAAAPAF
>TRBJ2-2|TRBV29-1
CSVELVGELFF
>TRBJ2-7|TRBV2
CASTSIGGPYEQYF
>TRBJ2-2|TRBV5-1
CASSLDPTGELFF
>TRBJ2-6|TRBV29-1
CSVWGFGANVLTF
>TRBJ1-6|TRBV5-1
CASSLEADSPLHF
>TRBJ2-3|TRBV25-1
CASGRLAGTTDTQYF
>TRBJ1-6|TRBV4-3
CASSQDRNSPLHF
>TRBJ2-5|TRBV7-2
CASSPPLRTAKETQYF
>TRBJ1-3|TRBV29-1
CSVGTSGNTIYF
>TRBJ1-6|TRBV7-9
CASSLTTAGNSPLHF
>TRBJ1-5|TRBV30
CAWSVEGRFGVYNQPQHF
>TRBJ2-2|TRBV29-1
CSVGRTGNTGELFF
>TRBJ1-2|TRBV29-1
CSVATGGYGYTF
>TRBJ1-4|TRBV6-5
CASRIRRTPNEKLFF
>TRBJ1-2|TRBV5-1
CASSLVGGNYGYTF
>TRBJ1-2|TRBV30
CAWRAKDRDYGYTF
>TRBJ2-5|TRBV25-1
CASGPASAIQETQYF
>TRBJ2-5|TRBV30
CAWSRRRTVQETQYF
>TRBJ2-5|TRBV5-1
CASSLAGGEETQYF
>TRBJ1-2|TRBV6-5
CASSPPGSDRGYTF
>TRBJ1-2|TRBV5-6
CASSLEQENGYTF
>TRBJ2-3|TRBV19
CASSPGRTDTQYF
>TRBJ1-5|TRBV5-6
CASSYGSKGPQHF
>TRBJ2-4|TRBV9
CASSVFPGGDIQYF
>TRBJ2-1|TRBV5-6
CASSFSWDATFF
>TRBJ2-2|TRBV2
CASKRTANTGELFF
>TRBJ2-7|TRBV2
CASSFSGGAYEQYF
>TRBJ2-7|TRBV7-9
CASSPVGTFSYEQYF
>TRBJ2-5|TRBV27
CASKEWAEETQYF
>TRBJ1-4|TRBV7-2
CASRATGIPNEKLFF
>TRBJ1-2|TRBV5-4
CASSPRESYGYTF
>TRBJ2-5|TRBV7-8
CASSGTSGRQETQYF
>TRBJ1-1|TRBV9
CASSGHPGQGNTEAFF
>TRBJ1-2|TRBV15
CATSRDGARWDYGYTF
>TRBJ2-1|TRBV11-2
CASSSLRNEQFF
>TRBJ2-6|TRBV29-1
CSVVSGANVLTF
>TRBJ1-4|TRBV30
CAWSVYDWNEKLFF
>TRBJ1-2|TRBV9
CASSVGGQANYGYTF
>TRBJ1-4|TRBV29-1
CSVVAEGFTNEKLFF
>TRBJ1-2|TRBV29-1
CSAPSDSFLNYGYTF
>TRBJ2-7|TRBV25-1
CASSRIYEQYF
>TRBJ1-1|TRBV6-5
CASTQGFAEAFF
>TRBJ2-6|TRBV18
CASSPRTGLTGANVLTF
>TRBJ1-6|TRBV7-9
CASHGQGSSPLHF
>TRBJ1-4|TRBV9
CASSVAGRANEKLFF
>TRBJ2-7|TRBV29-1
CSATTGPLSSYEQYF
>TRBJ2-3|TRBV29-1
CSGLRDTDTQYF
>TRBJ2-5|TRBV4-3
CASSQDLEGATQYF